The entry below describes one T cell receptor (beta chain). Its specificity is not known. The PCR employed 60 Vbeta primers together with 13 Jbeta primers. Profiling relied on immunoSEQ multiplex PCR, and the TCRdb table lists in-frame clones only, not all of them. This table has more than 130,000 clones, 73% appearing once. This record comes from a study of cytomegalovirus exposure and HLA in healthy donors. The CDR3 is made up of 16 amino acids. Trimming stripped 3 bases from V and 1 base from J, with 13 bases between. Germline V CDR1 and CDR2: SGHRS, YFSETQ. Overall study findings and caveats: It was about 150 TCR beta chains that were listed as cytomegalovirus-associated. TCR beta sequences reportedly predicted the HLA-A and HLA-B alleles of most subjects accurately. Researchers reported in a later analysis that a missense DCLRE1C variant was tied to TCR beta V- and J-gene trimming.

The chain carries TRBV5-1 and TRBJ2-2, with a tentative D call TRBD2 (6 bases). Source material: PBMCs. The origin of this receptor is a human donor in good health. Here the CDR3 DNA reads TGCGCCAGCAGCTCCCTCACGGGGGAGAACACCGGGGAGCTGTTTTTT. Translating it yields CASSSLTGENTGELFF.